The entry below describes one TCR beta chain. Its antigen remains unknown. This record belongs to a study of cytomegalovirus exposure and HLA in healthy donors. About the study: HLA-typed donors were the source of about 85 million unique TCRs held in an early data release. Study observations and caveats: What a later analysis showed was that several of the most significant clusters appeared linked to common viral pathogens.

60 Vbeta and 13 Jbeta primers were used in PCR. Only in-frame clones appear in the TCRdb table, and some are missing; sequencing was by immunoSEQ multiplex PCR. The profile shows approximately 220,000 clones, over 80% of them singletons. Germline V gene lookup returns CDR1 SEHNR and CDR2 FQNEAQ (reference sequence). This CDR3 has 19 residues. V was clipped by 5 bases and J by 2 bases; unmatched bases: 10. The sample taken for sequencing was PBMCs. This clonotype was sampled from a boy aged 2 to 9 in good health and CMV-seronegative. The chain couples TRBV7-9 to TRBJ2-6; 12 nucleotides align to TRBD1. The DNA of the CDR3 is TGTGCCAGCAGCCCAAGACCGGGACAGGGGGCGCCTGGGGCCAACGTCCTGACTTTC. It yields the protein CASSPRPGQGAPGANVLTF.